Listed here are 31 T cell receptor beta chains from one sample, sequenced in a study of blood T cell repertoires in COVID-19. This table comes from immunoSEQ multiplex PCR, and its TCRdb copy is limited to in-frame clones, with some not included. There are 130,000 to 150,000 clones in the sample; roughly 89% occur only once, and around 0.91% lies in the top ten. Sequencing input: peripheral blood. The receptors derive from a woman aged 45-65 years with acute or convalescent COVID-19.

The rearrangement uses TRBV3-1 (or the pseudogene TRBV3-2) and TRBJ2-7; 7 bases map to TRBD1. CDR3 length: 16 residues. V shed 3 bases, J shed 0 bases, and the junction held 8 bases outside the gene matches. Germline CDR1 is LGHDT and CDR2 is YNNKEL (reference sequence). Written as DNA, the CDR3 is TGTGCCAGCAGCCACTTAACAGGGGCGAGCTCCTACGAGCAGTACTTC. This encodes CASSHLTGASSYEQYF.

This clone is a singleton in its sample. This chain uses TRBV11-1 with TRBJ2-7, with 8 bases that match TRBD1. Germline CDR1 and CDR2: SGHAT and FQDESV (reference sequence). CDR3 length equals 14 residues. Trimming at V came to 2 bases and at J to 6 bases, leaving 6 bases not matched to a gene. DNA for the CDR3: TGTGCCAGCAGCTTACCCAGGGGGCCATCCGAGCAGTACTTC. Translating it yields CASSLPRGPSEQYF.

The table lists this clone with a few counts. The chain uses TRBV7-9 and TRBJ2-7, with TRBD1 matching 9 bases. This CDR3 comprises 14 residues. The germline V gene has CDR1 SEHNR and CDR2 FQNEAQ (reference sequence). V lost 6 bases, J lost 2 bases, and 5 bases stayed unmatched. CDR3 bases: TGTGCCAGCAGAGGGACAGGGTTTACCTACGAGCAGTACTTC. Protein product: CASRGTGFTYEQYF. Full variable domain (missing parts from reference TRBV7-9 and TRBJ2-7): DTGVSQNPRHKITKRGQNVTFRCDPISEHNRLYWYRQTLGQGPEFLTYFQNEAQLEKSRLLSDRFSAERPKGSFSTLEIQRTEQGDSAMYLCASRGTGFTYEQYFGPGTRLTVT.

J is TRBJ1-1 and V is TRBV10-3, with TRBD1 as a possible D gene (5 bases). This CDR3 has 14 residues. The germline V and J ends were trimmed by 3 bases and 5 bases, with 13 bases remaining between them. Germline assignment: CDR1 ENHRY and CDR2 SYGVKD. CDR3 nucleotide sequence: TGTGCCATCAGTGAAGGTAACAGGTGGACTGAAGCTTTCTTT. Its translation: CAISEGNRWTEAFF.

V is TRBV27 and J is TRBJ2-5, with 8 bases matching TRBD1. V lost 6 bases and J lost 5; bases outside the gene matches: 5. The germline V gene has CDR1 MNHEY and CDR2 SMNVEV (reference sequence). The CDR3 runs to 13 residues. The CDR3 DNA reads TGTGCCAGCAGCCGGACAGGGTCGGAGACCCAGTACTTC. It specifies CASSRTGSETQYF.

J is TRBJ1-1 and V is TRBV5-1, with D perhaps matching TRBD1 (5 bases). The CDR3 is 16 residues long. Germline CDR1 is SGHRS and CDR2 is YFSETQ. V lost 5 bases to trimming and J lost 0 bases, with 17 bases between them. CDR3 sequence reads: CASSPDSELMNTEAFF. As DNA, the CDR3 is TGCGCCAGCAGTCCTGACAGCGAGCTGATGAACACTGAAGCTTTCTTT.

The CDR3 nucleotides read TGTGCCAGCAGCCCCGGACGGACTTTCTATGGCTACACCTTC. This gives the protein CASSPGRTFYGYTF. The chain employs TRBV11-1 and TRBJ1-2, with no clear D. The V end was cut by 5 bases, the J end by 4 bases, with 14 bases between. Germline loops: CDR1 SGHAT, CDR2 FQDESV (reference sequence). CDR3 size: 14 residues.

The V gene is TRBV7-6, the J gene TRBJ2-7, with TRBD1 identical over 7 bases. Looked up from germline, CDR1 is SGHVS and CDR2 is FNYEAQ. V was clipped by 2 bases and J by 3 bases; unmatched bases: 10. The CDR3 has 16 residues. The CDR3 is CASSLHPGQMFYEQYF. The CDR3 DNA is TGTGCCAGCAGCTTACACCCGGGACAGATGTTCTACGAGCAGTACTTC.

The chain couples TRBV19 to TRBJ1-4, with TRBD1 matching 7 bases. Germline V lookup: CDR1 LNHDA, CDR2 SQIVND (reference sequence). V lost 5 bases and J lost 7; bases outside the gene matches: 10. This CDR3 spans 15 amino acids. CDR3 nucleotides: TGTGCCAGTAGTGCGACAGGGACCCCCGCTGAAAAACTGTTTTTT. This sequence encodes CASSATGTPAEKLFF.

This chain connects TRBV19 to TRBJ1-5, with D possibly being TRBD1 (6 bases). Germline V CDR1 and CDR2: LNHDA, SQIVND (reference sequence). Trimming removed 4 bases from V and 2 bases from J, with 12 bases in between. The CDR3 totals 15 residues. CDR3 sequence reads: CASSTTGFGNQPQHF. The CDR3 DNA sequence: TGTGCCAGTAGTACTACAGGGTTCGGCAATCAGCCCCAGCATTTT.

V gene TRBV15 combines with J gene TRBJ2-3, with 9 bases lining up with TRBD1. The CDR3 consists of 15 residues. V lost 5 bases to trimming and J lost 5 bases; unmatched junction nucleotides: 8. From germline, CDR1 is LNHNV and CDR2 YYDKDF (reference sequence). CDR3 amino acids: CATSPRDRAVDTQYF. DNA of the CDR3: TGTGCCACCAGCCCCCGGGACAGGGCGGTAGATACGCAGTATTTT.

The V call is TRBV10-1, the J call TRBJ1-6; D perhaps matches TRBD1 (6 bases). Germline CDR1 and CDR2: WNHNN and SYGVQD (reference sequence). V dropped 4 bases and J dropped 9 bases, with 10 bases sitting between them. CDR3 size: 13 residues. The CDR3 DNA reads TGCGCCAGCAGTGGCACAGGGAGTTCACCCCTCCACTTT. Its protein is CASSGTGSSPLHF.

The chain has TRBV5-4 and TRBJ2-3; TRBD2 matches at 7 bases. V trimming: 1 base; J trimming: 4 bases; junction bases outside the gene matches: 3. The CDR3 contains 14 residues. Germline V gene lookup returns CDR1 SGHNT and CDR2 YYREEE (reference sequence). CDR3 residues: CASSLKLASDTQYF. CDR3 nucleotides: TGTGCCAGCAGCTTGAAACTAGCGTCAGATACGCAGTATTTT.

Only one count was recorded for this clone. The rearrangement uses TRBV7-9 and TRBJ2-2; 7 bases map to TRBD2. Trimming took 5 bases from V and 6 from J; bases not matched to a gene: 15. Germline V gene lookup returns CDR1 SEHNR and CDR2 FQNEAQ (reference sequence). The CDR3 is 17 amino acids. The CDR3 spells CASSILGLGLSAGELFF. The CDR3 nucleotides are TGTGCCAGCAGCATTTTAGGACTAGGTCTCTCCGCCGGGGAGCTGTTTTTT.

The CDR3 DNA follows: TGTGCCAGCAGCTTAGGACAGGTTAACAACTATGGCTACACCTTC. This sequence encodes CASSLGQVNNYGYTF. The chain links TRBV7-9 to TRBJ1-2, with a tentative D call TRBD1 (6 bases). V was cut by 1 base and J by 2 bases, with 11 bases left in between. Germline-derived CDR1 and CDR2 are SEHNR and FQNEAQ (reference sequence). This CDR3 has 15 amino acids.

This clone showed up just once. The chain recombines TRBV29-1 with TRBJ2-3; 7 bases are shared with TRBD1. Germline loops: CDR1 SQVTM, CDR2 ANQGSEA. This CDR3 comprises 14 residues. After removal of 3 bases from V and 3 bases from J, the junction contained 6 bases not matched to a gene. The CDR3 DNA follows: TGCAGCGTTGAGCCCCCGGACAGGACAGATACGCAGTATTTT. Translating it yields CSVEPPDRTDTQYF.

The J gene is TRBJ1-4, the V gene TRBV24-1; the D gene is possibly TRBD1 (5 bases). V lost 3 bases, J lost 6 bases, and 10 bases lay in between. The CDR3 is 14 residues long. The germline V gene encodes CDR1 KGHDR and CDR2 SFDVKD. The CDR3 protein is CATSDSQGYEKLFF. DNA for the CDR3: TGTGCCACCAGTGATAGCCAGGGATATGAAAAACTGTTTTTT.

The gene calls are TRBV13 and TRBJ2-2, with D possibly matching TRBD2 (7 bases). The CDR3 is 19 residues long. Deletions cut 4 bases from V and 0 bases from J, with 21 bases between. Germline CDR1 reads PRHDT; CDR2 reads FYEKMQ (reference sequence). CDR3 coding DNA: TGTGCCAGCAGCTCTAGTGGTCGGGGGGCGTTCGCGAACACCGGGGAGCTGTTTTTT. Encoded protein: CASSSSGRGAFANTGELFF. Looking up the rest from reference TRBV13 and TRBJ2-2 gives the full variable domain: AAGVIQSPRHLIKEKRETATLKCYPIPRHDTVYWYQQGPGQDPQFLISFYEKMQSDKGSIPDRFSAQQFSDYHSELNMSSLELGDSALYFCASSSSGRGAFANTGELFFGEGSRLTVL.

The chain's CDR3 is CASSFLADGPRNEQFF. In DNA, the CDR3 is TGTGCCAGCAGCTTCCTAGCGGATGGCCCTCGAAATGAGCAGTTCTTC. This chain connects TRBV7-3 to TRBJ2-1; 7 nucleotides align to TRBD2. The germline V gene encodes CDR1 SGHTA and CDR2 FQGTGA. V shed 3 bases and J 7 bases; nucleotides not matched to a gene: 12. The CDR3 totals 16 residues.

The chain couples TRBV7-3 to TRBJ1-2; TRBD1 aligns across 7 bases. The J segment lost 8 bases and the V segment lost 1 base, leaving 16 bases of the junction unmatched. Per the germline V gene, CDR1 is SGHTA and CDR2 is FQGTGA. The CDR3 length is 17 residues. DNA of the CDR3: TGTGCCAGCAGCTTAATTGCAGGGGGTTACTCCCAGCGGGGCTACACCTTC. The encoded protein is CASSLIAGGYSQRGYTF. The full variable domain, rest sourced from reference TRBV7-3 and TRBJ1-2, is GAGVSQTPSNKVTEKGKYVELRCDPISGHTALYWYRQSLGQGPEFLIYFQGTGAADDSGLPNDRFFAVRPEGSVSTLKIQRTERGDSAVYLCASSLIAGGYSQRGYTFGSGTRLTVV.

CDR3 bases: TGTGCCATCAGTGGGACAGGCAATCAGCCCCAGCATTTT. It specifies CAISGTGNQPQHF. The rearrangement uses TRBV10-3 and TRBJ1-5; D might be TRBD1 (6 bases). The CDR3 runs to 13 residues. Germline V CDR1 and CDR2: ENHRY, SYGVKD. Between the trimmed V and J ends, which lost 4 bases and 2 bases, there was a span of 6 bases.

The rearrangement uses TRBV28 and TRBJ1-6; TRBD1 matches at 7 bases. Germline CDR1 MDHEN, CDR2 SYDVKM. This CDR3 spans 15 amino acids. Germline trimming cut 7 bases from V and 5 bases from J; bases unmatched to any gene: 8. The CDR3 bases are TGTGCCAGCACCCTGCCCCAGGGGGATAATTCACCCCTCCACTTT. Translation: CASTLPQGDNSPLHF. The variable domain in full, completed from reference TRBV28 and TRBJ1-6, reads DVKVTQSSRYLVKRTGEKVFLECVQDMDHENMFWYRQDPGLGLRLIYFSYDVKMKEKGDIPEGYSVSREKKERFSLILESASTNQTSMYLCASTLPQGDNSPLHFGNGTRLTVT.

The chain uses TRBV2 and TRBJ2-3; the D gene is possibly TRBD2 (7 bases). The germline V and J ends were trimmed by 10 bases and 2 bases, with 19 bases remaining between them. Germline CDR1 reads SNHLY; CDR2 reads FYNNEI. The CDR3 runs 15 residues. The CDR3 sequence: CAIGGREWSTDTQYF. CDR3 DNA sequence: TGTGCCATCGGGGGGCGGGAGTGGTCCACAGATACGCAGTATTTT.

Written as DNA, the CDR3 is TGTGCCAGCAGCTTAGCGGCGGGGTACACAGATACGCAGTATTTT. Residues: CASSLAAGYTDTQYF. This chain links TRBV7-2 with TRBJ2-3, with D tentatively TRBD2 (6 bases). The germline CDR1 and CDR2 sequences are SGHTA and FQGNSA. V lost 0 bases and J 2 bases, leaving 9 bases between the germline ends. CDR3 length equals 15 residues.

V and J are TRBV5-1 and TRBJ1-5, with 9 bases that match TRBD1. Germline loops: CDR1 SGHRS, CDR2 YFSETQ. V was pared by 0 bases and J by 6 bases, with 10 bases of the junction left unmatched. This CDR3 spans 17 amino acids. The CDR3 loop reads CASSLGATGGIGQPQHF. CDR3 nucleotides: TGCGCCAGCAGCTTGGGAGCGACAGGGGGGATTGGTCAGCCCCAGCATTTT. Based on the CDR3 plus reference TRBV5-1 and TRBJ1-5, the full variable domain is KAGVTQTPRYLIKTRGQQVTLSCSPISGHRSVSWYQQTPGQGLQFLFEYFSETQRNKGNFPGRFSGRQFSNSRSEMNVSTLELGDSALYLCASSLGATGGIGQPQHFGDGTRLSIL.

The V call is TRBV27, the J call TRBJ2-3; D might be TRBD2 (6 bases). Looked up from germline, CDR1 is MNHEY and CDR2 is SMNVEV (reference sequence). Trimming shortened V by 5 bases and J by 4 bases, and 13 bases separated the two germline ends. CDR3 length: 14 residues. The DNA of the CDR3 is TGTGCCAGCAGTCAAAATTGGGGGGCAGATACGCAGTATTTT. Encoded protein: CASSQNWGADTQYF.

This clone was seen a single time. This chain uses TRBV10-2 with TRBJ2-7, with 11 positions matching TRBD1. The CDR3 spans 16 residues. With V trimmed by 4 bases and J by 5 bases, 10 bases remained unmatched. Germline lookup yields CDR1 WSHSY and CDR2 SAAADI. The CDR3 DNA follows: TGCGCCAGCAGTGTAAACCCCGGACAGGGGGCCCACGAGCAGTACTTC. Translated: CASSVNPGQGAHEQYF.

This chain links TRBV4-1 with TRBJ2-3, with D maybe TRBD1 (5 bases). The CDR3 length is 15 residues. CDR1 and CDR2 (germline): MGHRA, YSYEKL. Trimming left V 3 bases short and J 2 bases short, with 12 bases between. In DNA form, the CDR3 reads TGCGCCAGCAGCCATCCTGAGACAGTCACAGATACGCAGTATTTT. It specifies CASSHPETVTDTQYF.

The V and J genes are TRBV5-5 and TRBJ1-5, with D perhaps matching TRBD1 (6 bases). Trimming took 1 base from V and 4 from J, leaving 12 bases between them. Germline V gene sequence: CDR1 SGHKS, CDR2 YYEKEE (reference sequence). The CDR3 runs 15 residues. DNA for the CDR3: TGTGCCAGCAGCTTGATAGTGGGGGCGAATCAGCCCCAGCATTTT. Translating it yields CASSLIVGANQPQHF.

This clone was detected only a few times. The V call is TRBV4-1, the J call TRBJ1-2; the D is unclear. CDR1 MGHRA and CDR2 YSYEKL come from the germline V gene. V gave up 2 bases and J gave up 4 bases, with 8 bases separating them. This CDR3 spans 13 amino acids. The CDR3 DNA reads as TGCGCCAGCAGCCAATATGAGGGCTATGGCTACACCTTC. Protein sequence: CASSQYEGYGYTF.

This sequence joins TRBV10-1 and TRBJ2-3; D gene unclear. This CDR3 contains 15 residues. From germline, CDR1 is WNHNN and CDR2 SYGVQD (reference sequence). V was pared by 3 bases and J by 0 bases, with 10 bases between. The CDR3 is CASSDPRNSTDTQYF. The CDR3 DNA is TGCGCCAGCAGTGACCCCAGGAACAGCACAGATACGCAGTATTTT.